A single sample is the source of the 25 T cell receptor beta chains below, sequenced in a study of read filtering for tumor transcriptome and immune sequencing. The library was built from roughly 400 ng RNA with molecular barcoded adaptors for alpha/delta and beta/gamma chains. TCRdb called the reads again in MiXCR, with one record for every CDR3 protein. The table has 55,000 to 60,000 distinct CDR3 sequences, over 9% seen once. Sequenced input: a population of CD138-negative cells sorted from bone marrow. These receptors originate from a donor at least 40 years old with multiple myeloma.

This clonotype was observed at least ten times. V is TRBV29-1 and J is TRBJ1-1; 10 bases map to TRBD1. Per germline, CDR1 SQVTM and CDR2 ANQGSEA. The CDR3 is 13 amino acids. V shed 7 bases and J 1 base; nucleotides not matched to a gene: 3. DNA for the CDR3: TGCAGCGGACGACAGGGGGCGAACACTGAAGCTTTCTTT. Protein product: CSGRQGANTEAFF. The full variable domain, in which reference TRBV29-1 and TRBJ1-1 provide the parts outside the CDR3, is SAVISQKPSRDICQRGTSLTIQCQVDSQVTMMFWYRQQPGQSLTLIATANQGSEATYESGFVIDKFPISRPNLTFSTLTVSNMSPEDSSIYLCSGRQGANTEAFFGQGTRLTVV.

The rearrangement joins TRBV30 to TRBJ1-3; 7 nucleotides line up with TRBD1. After removal of 3 bases from V and 0 bases from J, the junction contained 8 bases not matched to a gene. CDR1 is GTSNPN, CDR2 SVGIG, per germline (reference sequence). CDR3 size: 16 residues. CDR3 region: CAWRGQFLSSGNTIYF. In DNA, the CDR3 is TGTGCCTGGAGGGGACAGTTTTTAAGCTCTGGAAACACCATATATTTT.

By share, this clonotype ranks as medium-sized (0.01 to 0.1%). This chain links TRBV18 with TRBJ2-1; a possible D gene is TRBD2 (5 bases). The length of the CDR3 is 13 residues. The germline gives CDR1 KGHSH, CDR2 LQKENI. The V gene lost 3 bases and the J gene lost 5 bases, with 8 bases spanning the gap. The CDR3: CASSPLRDNEQFF. The CDR3 nucleotides read TGTGCCAGCTCACCGCTGAGGGACAATGAGCAGTTCTTC.

A remark on this clonotype: Just one base apart from a much larger clone, this may be a read error. V gene TRBV10-3 combines with J gene TRBJ2-1; 12 nucleotides agree with TRBD2. The CDR3 consists of 13 residues. Germline CDR1 reads ENHRY; CDR2 reads SYGVKD. V shed 9 bases, J shed 12 bases, and the junction held 9 bases outside the gene matches. The chain's CDR3 is CAIASGGDDGQFF. Written as DNA, the CDR3 is TGTGCCATTGCTAGCGGGGGGGACGATGGGCAGTTCTTC.

This clonotype showed up many times. The chain employs TRBV21-1 and TRBJ2-2. TRBV21-1 is designated a pseudogene. This CDR3 spans 15 amino acids. The CDR3 DNA follows: TGTGCCAGCAGCAAAGCGTACGGGTACACCGGGGAGCTGTTTTTT. It codes for CASSKAYGYTGELFF.

This clonotype appeared many times. The junction does not match germline at one end; this may be a read error. This sequence joins TRBV6-1 and TRBJ2-7; 9 nucleotides line up with TRBD1. Germline CDR1 and CDR2: MNHNS and SASEGT. The CDR3 has 15 residues. The CDR3 DNA reads TGTGCCAGCAGGGAAGCCGGGACAGGGAGCTACGAGCAGTACTTC. It yields the protein CASREAGTGSYEQYF.

At least ten counts were recorded for this clonotype. The J gene is TRBJ1-2, the V gene TRBV10-3; a possible D gene is TRBD1 (5 bases). V was pared by 7 bases and J by 1 base, with 10 bases between. Germline values: CDR1 ENHRY, CDR2 SYGVKD. The CDR3 covers 13 residues. CDR3 residues: CAITKQVNYGYTF. The CDR3 bases are TGTGCCATCACCAAACAGGTTAACTATGGCTACACCTTC.

By proportion, this clonotype is medium-sized (0.01 to 0.1%). The chain combines TRBV2 with TRBJ1-1; D is perhaps TRBD1 (5 bases). The length of the CDR3 is 14 residues. Trimming shortened V by 3 bases and J by 5 bases, and 13 bases separated the two germline ends. Germline CDR1 reads SNHLY; CDR2 reads FYNNEI. The CDR3 loop is CASSDQGRGTEAFF. The CDR3 DNA reads as TGTGCCAGCAGTGACCAGGGAAGAGGGACTGAAGCTTTCTTT.

This clonotype was recorded at least ten times. The chain is built from TRBV5-1 and TRBJ1-4; 11 positions match TRBD1. This CDR3 is built from 16 residues. CDR1 SGHRS and CDR2 YFSETQ come from the germline V gene. Trimming took 0 bases from V and 6 from J; bases not matched to a gene: 4. CDR3: CASSLEGDRGDEKLFF. In nucleotides, the CDR3 is TGCGCCAGCAGCTTGGAGGGGGACAGGGGGGATGAAAAACTGTTTTTT.

This clonotype was detected ten times or more. The V and J genes are TRBV5-1 and TRBJ2-5, with D hard to call. Between the trimmed V and J ends, which lost 4 bases and 7 bases, there was a span of 14 bases. Germline V lookup: CDR1 SGHRS, CDR2 YFSETQ. The CDR3 consists of 13 residues. CDR3 region: CASSPTGYGTQYF. For the CDR3, the DNA is TGCGCCAGCAGCCCCACGGGCTATGGGACCCAGTACTTC.

Many counts were recorded for this clonotype. V usage is TRBV6-1 and J usage is TRBJ2-2; possibly TRBD1 for D (5 bases). CDR1 and CDR2 from the germline V gene are MNHNS and SASEGT. The V end lost 7 bases, the J end lost 0 bases, and 9 bases lay between the germline ends. The CDR3 covers 14 residues. The CDR3 DNA sequence: TGTGCCAGCATACGACAGCCGAACACCGGGGAGCTGTTTTTT. It specifies CASIRQPNTGELFF.

V usage is TRBV15 and J usage is TRBJ1-3, with unresolved D. CDR1 LNHNV and CDR2 YYDKDF come from the germline V gene (reference sequence). Trimming cost V 5 bases and J 0 bases, with 11 bases left between them. The CDR3 has 15 residues. CDR3 amino acids: CATSGGGYSGNTIYF. The CDR3 DNA sequence: TGTGCCACCAGCGGAGGAGGATACTCTGGAAACACCATATATTTT.

This clonotype has a count of ten or more. The chain recombines TRBV5-1 with TRBJ2-5; 12 bases are a match to TRBD1. This CDR3 spans 18 amino acids. Germline V gene sequence: CDR1 SGHRS, CDR2 YFSETQ. With V trimmed by 0 bases and J by 2 bases, 8 bases remained unmatched. The CDR3 region is CASSLAYGTGGRQETQYF. In nucleotides, the CDR3 is TGCGCCAGCAGCTTGGCCTATGGGACAGGGGGCCGGCAAGAGACCCAGTACTTC.

This clonotype has at least ten counts. The CDR3 DNA follows: TGTGCCAGCGGGGACCGCAATCAGCCCCAGCATTTT. The encoded protein is CASGDRNQPQHF. The chain employs TRBV10-3 and TRBJ1-5; D may be TRBD1 (5 bases). V dropped 10 bases and J dropped 2 bases, with 9 bases sitting between them. The CDR3 runs to 12 residues. Germline CDR1 reads ENHRY; CDR2 reads SYGVKD.

This clonotype appeared many times. The chain joins TRBV11-2 to TRBJ1-2; D may be TRBD1 (6 bases). The CDR3 is made up of 13 amino acids. With 5 bases removed from V and 5 bases from J, the gap between germline ends came to 12 bases. CDR1 and CDR2 (germline): SGHAT, FQNNGV. CDR3 region: CASSRQGPYGYTF. The CDR3 DNA sequence: TGTGCCAGCAGCCGTCAGGGGCCTTATGGCTACACCTTC.

There are many counts of this clonotype. The chain carries TRBV20-1 and TRBJ2-5, with 12 bases aligning to TRBD2. This CDR3 has 15 residues. V was clipped by 5 bases and J by 4 bases; unmatched bases: 8. In germline, CDR1 is DFQATT, CDR2 SNEGSKA (reference sequence). CDR3 nucleotide sequence: TGCAGTGCTTTACTTCCGACTAGCGGGGGAGAGACCCAGTACTTC. As protein: CSALLPTSGGETQYF.

This clonotype has ten or more counts. This chain links TRBV11-2 with TRBJ1-4; tentatively, D is TRBD1 (5 bases). The V and J ends lost 5 bases and 8 bases respectively, with 12 bases between them. Germline V gives CDR1 SGHAT, CDR2 FQNNGV. The CDR3 is 13 amino acids. This chain's CDR3 is CASSTREWEKLFF. For the CDR3, the DNA is TGTGCCAGCAGCACCAGGGAGTGGGAAAAACTGTTTTTT.

This clonotype has at least ten counts. This sequence joins TRBV6-5 and TRBJ2-4; D is perhaps TRBD2 (7 bases). CDR1 is MNHEY and CDR2 is SVGAGI in the germline V gene. V gave up 2 bases and J gave up 6 bases, with 11 bases separating them. This CDR3 region has 14 residues. The CDR3 protein is CASSYRGRGNIQYF. Here the CDR3 DNA reads TGTGCCAGCAGTTACAGGGGGAGGGGAAACATTCAGTACTTC.

This clonotype has ten or more counts. This chain joins TRBV7-8 and TRBJ2-2; D not resolved. Trimming cost V 1 base and J 1 base, with 7 bases left between them. The CDR3 covers 15 residues. CDR1 and CDR2 from the germline V gene are SGHVS and FQNEAQ. CDR3 coding DNA: TGTGCCAGCAGCTTAGGGGAAGTGAACACCGGGGAGCTGTTTTTT. Residues: CASSLGEVNTGELFF.

This clonotype was counted ten times or more. A read error may account for a junction end that differs from germline. This chain joins TRBV20-1 and TRBJ2-3; 9 bases map to TRBD2. Germline V lookup: CDR1 DFQATT, CDR2 SNEGSKA (reference sequence). The CDR3 consists of 14 residues. The CDR3 protein is CSAKPSGVPDTQYF. The CDR3 DNA is TGCAGCGCTAAGCCTAGCGGGGTCCCAGATACGCAGTATTTT.

This clonotype appeared many times. This chain connects TRBV7-6 to TRBJ2-1, with D possibly TRBD1 on 5 matching bases. CDR1 SGHVS and CDR2 FNYEAQ come from the germline V gene. V was shortened by 3 bases and J by 3 bases, with 21 bases between the two germline ends. The CDR3 contains 18 residues. The CDR3, as DNA: TGTGCCAGCAGCTTTTCCGTCAGCAGGGCCTTAATCTACAATGAGCAGTTCTTC. Translating it yields CASSFSVSRALIYNEQFF. The variable domain in full, with the rest retrieved from reference TRBV7-6 and TRBJ2-1, is GAGVSQSPRYKVTKRGQDVALRCDPISGHVSLYWYRQALGQGPEFLTYFNYEAQQDKSGLPNDRFSAERPEGSISTLTIQRTEQRDSAMYRCASSFSVSRALIYNEQFFGPGTRLTVL.

Note on this clonotype: One base away lies a much larger clone, so this may be a sequencing read error. This chain uses TRBV25-1 with TRBJ2-3; D is undetermined. This CDR3 comprises 13 residues. V lost 5 bases to trimming and J lost 4 bases, with 10 bases between them. Germline loops: CDR1 MGHDK, CDR2 SYGVNS. CDR3 DNA: TGTGCCAGCAGTCAACCAAGCGCAGATACGCAGTATTTT. It translates to CASSQPSADTQYF.

Note on this clonotype: This likely traces to a read error, being one base from a far larger clone. The V gene is TRBV11-2, the J gene TRBJ1-6; D is uncertain. The CDR3 extends over 13 amino acids. Germline CDR1 and CDR2: SGHAT and FQNNGV. DNA of the CDR3: TGTGCCAGCAGCCAGCAATATAATTCACCCCCCCACTTT. It codes for CASSQQYNSPPHF.

The CDR3 region is CASSLSRGPEAFF. The CDR3 DNA reads as TGTGCCAGCAGCTTATCTAGGGGCCCTGAAGCTTTCTTT. The rearrangement uses TRBV11-2 and TRBJ1-1; a weak D match, TRBD1 (5 bases). Germline V gives CDR1 SGHAT, CDR2 FQNNGV. The CDR3 covers 13 residues. Between the trimmed V and J ends, which lost 2 bases and 6 bases, there was a span of 10 bases.

This clonotype was seen repeatedly, ten times or more. V is TRBV6-1 and J is TRBJ2-1, with 8 bases identical to TRBD1. This CDR3 has 12 residues. The V segment lost 5 bases and the J segment 9 bases; nucleotides outside the gene matches: 3. CDR1 is MNHNS, CDR2 SASEGT, per germline. The CDR3 nucleotides read TGTGCCAGCAGTCAAGACAGGGGTGAGCAGTTCTTC. Encoded protein: CASSQDRGEQFF.